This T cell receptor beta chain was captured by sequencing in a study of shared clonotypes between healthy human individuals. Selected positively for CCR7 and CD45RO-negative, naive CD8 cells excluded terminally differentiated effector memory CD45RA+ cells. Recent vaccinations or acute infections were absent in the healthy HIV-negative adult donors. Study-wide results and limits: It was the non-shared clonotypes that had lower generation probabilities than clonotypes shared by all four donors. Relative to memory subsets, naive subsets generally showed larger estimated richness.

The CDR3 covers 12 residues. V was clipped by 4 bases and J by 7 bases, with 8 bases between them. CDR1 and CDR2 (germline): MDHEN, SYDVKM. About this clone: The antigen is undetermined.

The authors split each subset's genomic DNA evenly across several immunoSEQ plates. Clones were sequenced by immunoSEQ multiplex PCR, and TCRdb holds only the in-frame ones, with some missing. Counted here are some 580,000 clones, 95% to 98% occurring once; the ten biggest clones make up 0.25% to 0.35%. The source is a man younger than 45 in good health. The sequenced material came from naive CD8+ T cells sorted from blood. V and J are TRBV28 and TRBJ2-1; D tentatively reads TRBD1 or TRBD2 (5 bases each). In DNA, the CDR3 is TGTGCCAGCAGTTGGGGCGGGAATGAGCAGTTCTTC. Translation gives CASSWGGNEQFF.